A single sample gave rise to the 25 T cell receptor beta chains below, sequenced in a study of identical twins (dated by TCRdb to the mid-2010s). The library was made by 5' RACE. TCRdb lists the instrument as Illumina HiSeq 2000. TCRdb passed the public sequencing reads through fastp at Q25 and MiXCR, retaining productive beta sequences. Each entry is one CDR3 protein sequence, shown with its most common DNA and genes. The sample table records some 260,000 distinct CDR3 sequences; about an eighth of these occur just once. The ten biggest clones cover 8.8% of the sample. Sequencing input: memory (CD45RO+) T cells sorted from blood. In the paper's terms, the cell subset or site label means: CD45RO+ enriched T cells. All receptors come from a woman aged 18-29 years in good health.

This clonotype was counted many times. The CDR3 nucleotides are TGCGCCAGCAGCTCTACGGGGAGCACAGATACGCAGTATTTT. This codes for CASSSTGSTDTQYF. The chain employs TRBV5-1 and TRBJ2-3; tentative D call: TRBD2 (5 bases). V was pared by 3 bases and J by 0 bases, with 8 bases between. CDR3 length: 14 amino acids. Germline CDR1 is SGHRS and CDR2 is YFSETQ.

This clonotype was counted only a few times. The V and J genes are TRBV20-1 and TRBJ1-6; D is uncertain. V was shortened by 2 bases and J by 8 bases, with 10 bases between the two germline ends. Germline V gene sequence: CDR1 DFQATT, CDR2 SNEGSKA (reference sequence). CDR3 length: 13 amino acids. The CDR3, as DNA: TGCAGTGCTAGATCGGTGAAGGATTCACCCCTCCACTTT. It encodes CSARSVKDSPLHF.

This chain joins TRBV20-1 and TRBJ2-5, with D perhaps matching TRBD2 (6 bases). Looked up from germline, CDR1 is DFQATT and CDR2 is SNEGSKA (reference sequence). Trimming shortened V by 0 bases and J by 4 bases, and 12 bases separated the two germline ends. The CDR3 runs to 14 residues. CDR3 DNA sequence: TGCAGTGCTAGAGATAAAAGCGGGCTAGAGACCCAGTACTTC. This translates into CSARDKSGLETQYF.

The chain uses TRBV25-1 and TRBJ2-1; a possible D gene is TRBD2 (5 bases). This CDR3 is 13 amino acids long. The germline CDR1 and CDR2 sequences are MGHDK and SYGVNS. V was clipped by 2 bases and J by 7 bases, with 9 bases between them. In nucleotides, the CDR3 is TGTGCCAGCAGTGAAATCGGGATTAATGAGCAGTTCTTC. Residues: CASSEIGINEQFF.

The chain recombines TRBV20-1 with TRBJ2-5; 7 bases agree with TRBD1. The CDR3 is 14 residues long. Germline CDR1 DFQATT, CDR2 SNEGSKA (reference sequence). V dropped 6 bases and J dropped 4; count of bases not matched to a gene: 11. The CDR3 sequence is CSASDRSLGETQYF. Here the CDR3 DNA reads TGCAGTGCCTCGGACAGGTCGCTAGGAGAGACCCAGTACTTC.

This clonotype appeared a few times. The chain uses TRBV7-2 and TRBJ2-5; 8 bases are shared with TRBD2. The trim removed 2 bases at V and 2 bases at J, leaving 4 bases unmatched. Per germline, CDR1 SGHTA and CDR2 FQGNSA. There are 15 residues in the CDR3. CDR3 DNA sequence: TGTGCCAGCAGCTTAACGGCGGGGGGACAAGAGACCCAGTACTTC. Translating gives CASSLTAGGQETQYF.

The genes are TRBV7-2 and TRBJ2-5; 8 nucleotides match TRBD1. The germline V gene encodes CDR1 SGHTA and CDR2 FQGNSA. The CDR3 is made up of 15 amino acids. With V trimmed by 7 bases and J by 5 bases, 12 bases remained unmatched. The chain's CDR3 is CASIRGQGLSETQYF. The CDR3 DNA follows: TGTGCCAGCATCCGCGGACAGGGTCTTTCGGAGACCCAGTACTTC.

This clonotype turned up a few times. The chain couples TRBV20-1 to TRBJ1-4, with a weak D call TRBD1 (5 bases). V lost 5 bases to trimming and J lost 4 bases, with 11 bases between them. Germline V lookup: CDR1 DFQATT, CDR2 SNEGSKA (reference sequence). The CDR3 is 13 residues long. CDR3 residues: CSASQGNNEKLFF. In DNA, the CDR3 is TGCAGTGCTTCCCAGGGCAATAATGAAAAACTGTTTTTT.

This clonotype came up many times. The chain couples TRBV12-3 or TRBV12-4 to TRBJ1-5; maybe TRBD1 (5 bases). The CDR3 spans 16 residues. The V and J ends lost 7 bases and 7 bases respectively, with 23 bases between them. CDR3 DNA: TGTGCCAGCACCACCCTAGGGGTCCGGGCGCGCCAGCCCCAGCATTTT. Translated: CASTTLGVRARQPQHF.

This chain joins TRBV5-6 and TRBJ1-2; 7 nucleotides align to TRBD1. V trimming: 0 bases; J trimming: 5 bases; junction bases outside the gene matches: 4. The CDR3 spans 14 residues. Per the germline V gene, CDR1 is SGHDT and CDR2 is YYEEEE. The CDR3 here is CASSLDRGPYGYTF. For the CDR3, the DNA is TGTGCCAGCAGCTTGGACAGGGGACCTTATGGCTACACCTTC.

The V gene is TRBV3-1, the J gene TRBJ2-5, with 15 bases that match TRBD2. From germline, CDR1 is LGHDT and CDR2 YNNKEL (reference sequence). This CDR3 is built from 17 residues. V was clipped by 8 bases and J by 2 bases; unmatched bases: 9. The DNA for the CDR3 is TGTGCCAGCGGTGGACTAGCGGGGGGGCCGGGGCAAGAGACCCAGTACTTC. As protein: CASGGLAGGPGQETQYF.

This clonotype was seen only a few times. The chain has TRBV29-1 and TRBJ1-1; no clear D. The ends were cut back, 4 bases at V and 0 bases at J, with 9 bases in the middle. Per the germline V gene, CDR1 is SQVTM and CDR2 is ANQGSEA. This CDR3 has 13 residues. The CDR3 loop is CSVALLMNTEAFF. CDR3 sequence (DNA): TGCAGCGTTGCTTTACTTATGAACACTGAAGCTTTCTTT.

The genes are TRBV9 and TRBJ2-1; D is undetermined. Trimming stripped 0 bases from V and 9 bases from J, with 10 bases between. CDR1 and CDR2 from the germline V gene are SGDLS and YYNGEE. CDR3 length: 13 residues. Here the CDR3 DNA reads TGTGCCAGCAGCGTAGCCCCCTCGGGTGAGCAGTTCTTC. Translation: CASSVAPSGEQFF.

This clonotype was seen only a few times. The chain is built from TRBV7-8 and TRBJ1-2; 7 bases match TRBD1. This CDR3 region has 13 residues. Germline V lookup: CDR1 SGHVS, CDR2 FQNEAQ. The ends lost 3 bases at V and 4 bases at J; junction bases unmatched: 2. This chain's CDR3 is CASSFRTGYGYTF. CDR3 bases: TGTGCCAGCAGCTTTCGGACAGGCTATGGCTACACCTTC.

This clonotype was seen a handful of times. V gene TRBV5-1 combines with J gene TRBJ2-1, with 8 bases lining up with TRBD2. The J segment lost 2 bases and the V segment lost 4 bases, leaving 8 bases of the junction unmatched. The CDR3 extends over 16 amino acids. The germline gives CDR1 SGHRS, CDR2 YFSETQ. The CDR3 loop is CASSQISGVTYNEQFF. The DNA of the CDR3 is TGCGCCAGCAGCCAGATTAGCGGGGTAACCTACAATGAGCAGTTCTTC.

V usage is TRBV20-1 and J usage is TRBJ2-1; 8 nucleotides align to TRBD1. The length of the CDR3 is 12 residues. Germline CDR1 and CDR2: DFQATT and SNEGSKA (reference sequence). V lost 4 bases and J lost 5; bases outside the gene matches: 1. The chain's CDR3 is CSATDRDNEQFF. DNA for the CDR3: TGCAGTGCTACGGACAGGGACAATGAGCAGTTCTTC.

In its sample, this clonotype was seen many times. The rearrangement uses TRBV29-1 and TRBJ2-7, with D perhaps matching TRBD1 (6 bases). The CDR3 is 13 residues long. The V end lost 1 base, the J end lost 9 bases, and 16 bases lay between the germline ends. The V gene's germline CDR1 is SQVTM and CDR2 ANQGSEA. The DNA of the CDR3 is TGCAGCGTTGAAGGTTTAAACAGGGAGTTGCAGTACTTC. This translates into CSVEGLNRELQYF.

V usage is TRBV5-4 and J usage is TRBJ2-7, with 11 bases identical to TRBD2. Looked up from germline, CDR1 is SGHNT and CDR2 is YYREEE (reference sequence). With 4 bases clipped from V and 2 bases from J, the junction kept 8 bases outside the gene matches. The CDR3 has 16 amino acids. The CDR3 bases are TGTGCCAGCAGCCCCGGGACTAGCGGAACTACCTACGAGCAGTACTTC. It codes for CASSPGTSGTTYEQYF. Full variable domain (rest looked up from reference TRBV5-4 and TRBJ2-7): ETGVTQSPTHLIKTRGQQVTLRCSSQSGHNTVSWYQQALGQGPQFIFQYYREEENGRGNFPPRFSGLQFPNYSSELNVNALELDDSALYLCASSPGTSGTTYEQYFGPGTRLTVT.

This clonotype was seen only a few times. V gene TRBV29-1 combines with J gene TRBJ2-1; D unclear. CDR1 and CDR2 from the germline V gene are SQVTM and ANQGSEA. Trimming pared 4 bases from V and 1 base from J, leaving 11 bases between. The CDR3 loop spans 14 amino acids. The CDR3 spells CSVGGPLSYNEQFF. For the CDR3, the DNA is TGCAGCGTTGGTGGTCCGCTATCCTACAATGAGCAGTTCTTC.

V and J are TRBV20-1 and TRBJ1-1; no clear D gene. The germline gives CDR1 DFQATT, CDR2 SNEGSKA (reference sequence). Trimming took off 3 bases at V and 1 base at J, with 15 bases between the two ends. The CDR3 is 15 residues long. Here the CDR3 DNA reads TGCAGTGCTAGGGGCTTAGGGCAACCGAACACTGAAGCTTTCTTT. It yields the protein CSARGLGQPNTEAFF.

Comment on this clonotype: This CDR3 is missing its conserved last phenylalanine or tryptophan, likely due to a read error. CDR3 nucleotides: TGCAGCGTTGAACCGCAGGGGACAGATACGCAGTATTCT. Protein: CSVEPQGTDTQYS. This chain connects TRBV29-1 to TRBJ2-3, with D possibly TRBD1 on 6 matching bases. The V end was cut by 2 bases, the J end by 3 bases, with 9 bases between. The CDR3 covers 13 residues. Looked up from germline, CDR1 is SQVTM and CDR2 is ANQGSEA.

Many counts were recorded for this clonotype. V is TRBV7-9 and J is TRBJ1-2; D unresolved. Germline assignment: CDR1 SEHNR and CDR2 FQNEAQ (reference sequence). V was shortened by 0 bases and J by 6 bases, with 8 bases between the two germline ends. The CDR3 has 13 amino acids. CDR3 sequence: CASSLAGRDGYTF. Written as DNA, the CDR3 is TGTGCCAGCAGCTTAGCCGGGCGGGATGGCTACACCTTC. Full variable domain (rest looked up from reference TRBV7-9 and TRBJ1-2): DTGVSQNPRHKITKRGQNVTFRCDPISEHNRLYWYRQTLGQGPEFLTYFQNEAQLEKSRLLSDRFSAERPKGSFSTLEIQRTEQGDSAMYLCASSLAGRDGYTFGSGTRLTVV.

This clonotype was observed a handful of times. The chain joins TRBV7-9 to TRBJ2-3; D remains ambiguous. The CDR3 totals 12 residues. Per the germline V gene, CDR1 is SEHNR and CDR2 is FQNEAQ (reference sequence). V dropped 4 bases and J dropped 2 bases, with 4 bases sitting between them. In nucleotides, the CDR3 is TGTGCCAGCAGCTCCATCACAGATACGCAGTATTTT. Protein: CASSSITDTQYF.

This clonotype was found a few times. The V and J genes are TRBV9 and TRBJ2-7, with D possibly called TRBD1 or TRBD2 (5 bases each). The CDR3 sequence is 13 residues long. CDR1 and CDR2 from the germline V gene are SGDLS and YYNGEE. Between the trimmed V and J ends, which lost 0 bases and 6 bases, there was a span of 10 bases. The CDR3 sequence is CASSVGWGSEQYF. The CDR3 DNA follows: TGTGCCAGCAGCGTAGGATGGGGGAGCGAGCAGTACTTC.

This clonotype was found many times. The chain links TRBV10-3 to TRBJ1-1; 8 bases agree with TRBD1. Germline assignment: CDR1 ENHRY and CDR2 SYGVKD. The V and J ends lost 4 bases and 1 base, in that order; junction bases with no gene match: 14. CDR3 size: 18 residues. This CDR3 reads CAISGTGLSQSSNTEAFF. The CDR3 DNA reads as TGTGCCATCAGTGGGACAGGGCTCTCCCAATCCTCGAACACTGAAGCTTTCTTT.